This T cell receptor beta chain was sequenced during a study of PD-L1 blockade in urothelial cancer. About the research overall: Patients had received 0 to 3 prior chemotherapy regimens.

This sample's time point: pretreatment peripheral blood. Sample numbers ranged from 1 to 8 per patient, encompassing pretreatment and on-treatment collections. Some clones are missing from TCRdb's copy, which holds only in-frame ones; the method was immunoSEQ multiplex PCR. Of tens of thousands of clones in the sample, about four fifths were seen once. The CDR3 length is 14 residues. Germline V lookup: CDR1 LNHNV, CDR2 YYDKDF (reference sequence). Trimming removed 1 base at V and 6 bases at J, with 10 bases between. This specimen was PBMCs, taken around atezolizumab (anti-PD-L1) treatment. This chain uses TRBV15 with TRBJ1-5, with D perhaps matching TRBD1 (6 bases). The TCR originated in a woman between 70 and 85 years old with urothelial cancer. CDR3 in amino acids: CATSRGEGGQPQHF. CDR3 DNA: TGTGCCACCAGCAGAGGGGAGGGGGGTCAGCCCCAGCATTTT.